Each of the 4 T cell receptor beta chains below was sequenced from the same sample in a study of graft-versus-host responses after intestinal transplantation. Only in-frame clones appear in the TCRdb table, and some are missing; sequencing was by immunoSEQ multiplex PCR. The sample holds tens of thousands of clones, around 90% seen once. This specimen consisted of PBMCs, obtained 26 days after transplant. The receptor source for this set is a human patient who received an intestinal transplant, so some T cells may come from the graft donor.

The V and J genes are TRBV28 and TRBJ1-3, with D uncertain. CDR1 is MDHEN, CDR2 SYDVKM, per germline. The CDR3 length is 14 residues. Trimming took off 3 bases at V and 1 base at J, with 7 bases between the two ends. Written as DNA, the CDR3 is TGTGCCAGCAGTTTCTCAGGTTCTGGAAACACCATATATTTT. This sequence encodes CASSFSGSGNTIYF.

The chain employs TRBV9 and TRBJ1-2; TRBD1 might be the D (5 bases). Germline CDR1 and CDR2: SGDLS and YYNGEE. V was shortened by 4 bases and J by 5 bases, with 15 bases between the two germline ends. There are 14 residues in the CDR3. The CDR3 here is CASSSPTGDYGYTF. In nucleotides, the CDR3 is TGTGCCAGCAGCTCCCCGACGGGGGATTATGGCTACACCTTC.

This rearrangement joins TRBV4-3 to TRBJ1-1; D ambiguous. This CDR3 region has 15 residues. Trimming removed 0 bases from V and 4 bases from J, with 12 bases in between. Germline CDR1 and CDR2: LGHNA and YSLEER. CDR3 protein: CASSQDLVVITEAFF. For the CDR3, the DNA is TGCGCCAGCAGCCAAGATCTTGTAGTCATCACTGAAGCTTTCTTT.

The J gene is TRBJ1-1, the V gene TRBV19; D gene unclear. The CDR3 is made up of 17 amino acids. V was cut by 1 base and J by 0 bases, with 15 bases left in between. Per the germline V gene, CDR1 is LNHDA and CDR2 is SQIVND (reference sequence). CDR3 DNA: TGTGCCAGTAGTATAGGGAGCCTAACTCTAATGAACACTGAAGCTTTCTTT. Its protein is CASSIGSLTLMNTEAFF.